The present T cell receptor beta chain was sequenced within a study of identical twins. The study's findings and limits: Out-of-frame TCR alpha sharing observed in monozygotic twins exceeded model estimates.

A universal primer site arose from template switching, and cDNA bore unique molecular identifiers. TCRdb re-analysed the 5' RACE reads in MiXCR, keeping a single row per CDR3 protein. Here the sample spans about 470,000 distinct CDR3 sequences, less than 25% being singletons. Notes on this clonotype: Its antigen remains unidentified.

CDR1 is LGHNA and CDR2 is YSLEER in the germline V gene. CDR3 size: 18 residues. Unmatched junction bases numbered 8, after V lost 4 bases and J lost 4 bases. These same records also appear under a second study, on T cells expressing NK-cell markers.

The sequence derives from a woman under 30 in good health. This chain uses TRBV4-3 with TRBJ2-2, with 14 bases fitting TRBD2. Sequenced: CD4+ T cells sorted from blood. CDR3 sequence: CASSLTTGTSGSTGELFF. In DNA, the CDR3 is TGCGCCAGCAGCCTTACTACCGGGACTAGCGGGAGCACCGGGGAGCTGTTTTTT.